The 20 T cell receptor beta chains presented below share a single source sample, sequenced in a study of blood T cells in healthy people across ages. A sample-barcoded 5' primer and a J-beta primer mix were used in a second PCR of about 6 to 12 cycles. MiXCR was run by TCRdb on the 5' RACE reads, yielding one entry per CDR3 protein. Of hundreds of thousands of distinct CDR3 sequences in the sample, around 38% were seen once. The specimen was blood. Every receptor here comes from a man older than 75 in good health.

The chain is built from TRBV12-3 or TRBV12-4 and TRBJ2-7; a possible D gene is TRBD1 (6 bases). The ends were cut back, 4 bases at V and 4 bases at J, with 8 bases in the middle. The CDR3 totals 12 residues. The CDR3 coding sequence is TGTGCCAGCAGTTCCGGACAGTACGAGCAGTACTTC. Amino acid sequence: CASSSGQYEQYF.

This clonotype was counted many times. The chain is built from TRBV20-1 and TRBJ2-1, with TRBD2 matching over 11 bases. The CDR3 runs to 16 residues. The V and J ends lost 6 bases and 4 bases, in that order; junction bases with no gene match: 11. CDR1 is DFQATT and CDR2 is SNEGSKA in the germline V gene (reference sequence). The CDR3 reads CSAPNSGLAGYNEQFF. The CDR3, as DNA: TGCAGTGCCCCCAACTCCGGACTAGCGGGTTACAATGAGCAGTTCTTC.

Regarding this clonotype: The junction and the germline gene differ at one end; a read error may be behind it. The CDR3, as DNA: TGCAGTGCTAGAGCGGATGCGCAGATCTCCCACAAGGAGCAGTTCTTC. As protein: CSARADAQISHKEQFF. The gene calls are TRBV20-1 and TRBJ2-1; unclear D gene. Germline loops: CDR1 DFQATT, CDR2 SNEGSKA (reference sequence). This CDR3 spans 16 amino acids.

V usage is TRBV6-2 or TRBV6-3 and J usage is TRBJ2-1, with a weak D call TRBD2 (6 bases). The V end was cut by 4 bases, the J end by 2 bases, with 12 bases between. CDR3 size: 15 residues. The germline V gene encodes CDR1 MNHEY and CDR2 SVGEGT. The CDR3 sequence: CASSSGSLTYNEQFF. For the CDR3, the DNA is TGTGCCAGCAGTTCCGGGAGTCTCACCTACAATGAGCAGTTCTTC.

The V and J genes are TRBV6-1 and TRBJ1-2; 8 bases line up with TRBD1. Germline CDR1 reads MNHNS; CDR2 reads SASEGT. The CDR3 has 15 residues. V gave up 4 bases and J gave up 11 bases; unmatched junction bases: 15. The CDR3 loop is CASSVTHRGTWGYTF. The CDR3 coding sequence is TGTGCCAGCAGTGTTACTCACAGGGGGACCTGGGGTTACACCTTC.

This clonotype came up a few times. The CDR3 protein is CASSQSVNEQFF. In nucleotides, the CDR3 is TGTGCCAGCAGCCAGTCGGTCAATGAGCAGTTCTTC. The chain recombines TRBV3-1 with TRBJ2-1, with no clear D. The CDR3 has 12 residues. V was trimmed by 3 bases and J by 6 bases, leaving 6 bases between them. Germline V gene data show CDR1 as LGHDT and CDR2 as YNNKEL (reference sequence).

The chain is built from TRBV6-5 and TRBJ2-2; perhaps TRBD2 as D (5 bases). The CDR3 is 14 residues long. In germline, CDR1 is MNHEY, CDR2 SVGAGI. Trimming left V 10 bases short and J 1 base short, with 13 bases between. For the CDR3, the DNA is TGTGCCACGCGAGGGCAGATGAACACCGGGGAGCTGTTTTTT. It specifies CATRGQMNTGELFF.

The rearrangement links TRBV4-2 to TRBJ2-6, with a possible D match to TRBD1 (5 bases). V lost 2 bases, J lost 0 bases, and 11 bases lay in between. The V gene's germline CDR1 is LGHNA and CDR2 YNFKEQ. There are 17 residues in the CDR3. The DNA of the CDR3 is TGTGCCAGCAGCCAATTAGGGGCCGGCTCTGGGGCCAACGTCCTGACTTTC. Residues: CASSQLGAGSGANVLTF.

A word on this clonotype: A read error may explain this, as a much larger clone is one base away. Given the absence of the conserved phenylalanine or tryptophan at the CDR3 end, a read error is likely. The V call is TRBV11-2, the J call TRBJ2-1, with D unclear. The V gene lost 3 bases and the J gene lost 7 bases, with 16 bases spanning the gap. The CDR3 sequence is 15 residues long. Germline values: CDR1 SGHAT, CDR2 FQNNGV. The CDR3 nucleotides are TGTGCCAGCAGCTTCTCCACCGTAGGGTGGAATGAGCAGTTCGTC. Translated: CASSFSTVGWNEQFV.

This chain uses TRBV29-1 with TRBJ2-4, with 9 bases matching TRBD1. CDR1 SQVTM and CDR2 ANQGSEA come from the germline V gene. The V and J ends lost 7 bases and 1 base, in that order; junction bases with no gene match: 14. This CDR3 has 17 residues. The CDR3 DNA sequence: TGCAGCGCCAGAGTCCCGGGACAGGGCAGCGCCAAAAACATTCAGTACTTC. Translation gives CSARVPGQGSAKNIQYF.

Turning to this clonotype: The junction shows a germline mismatch at one end, possibly a read error. This chain connects TRBV19 to TRBJ1-1; D may be TRBD1 (6 bases). The CDR3 sequence is 15 residues long. The germline CDR1 and CDR2 sequences are LNHDA and SQIVND (reference sequence). The DNA for the CDR3 is TGTGCCAGTAGTATTTTGGGGGCCATGAACGCTGAAGCTTTCTTT. It translates to CASSILGAMNAEAFF.

A remark on this clonotype: A read error is possible here, since a much larger clone lies one base away. This chain uses TRBV3-1 with TRBJ1-1; 9 nucleotides agree with TRBD1. This CDR3 region has 16 residues. Germline CDR1 and CDR2: LGHDT and YNNKEL (reference sequence). V gave up 5 bases and J gave up 6 bases; unmatched junction bases: 13. The chain's CDR3 is CASSCTPQQGASEAFF. CDR3 in DNA: TGTGCCAGCAGCTGCACCCCGCAACAGGGGGCATCTGAAGCTTTCTTT.

The chain uses TRBV7-2 and TRBJ2-4, with 7 bases matching TRBD1. The CDR3 covers 14 residues. Per germline, CDR1 SGHTA and CDR2 FQGNSA. V trimming: 4 bases; J trimming: 13 bases; junction bases outside the gene matches: 13. The CDR3 DNA reads TGTGCCAGCAGCTACGACAGGGTCGTAGGGGAGCAGTACTTC. Amino acid sequence: CASSYDRVVGEQYF. Based on the CDR3 plus reference TRBV7-2 and TRBJ2-4, the full variable domain is GAGVSQSPSNKVTEKGKDVELRCDPISGHTALYWYRQSLGQGLEFLIYFQGNSAPDKSGLPSDRFSAERTGGSVSTLTIQRTQQEDSAVYLCASSYDRVVGEQYFGAGTRLSVL.

J is TRBJ2-5 and V is TRBV7-2; D possibly matches TRBD1 or TRBD2 (5 bases each). This CDR3 is 13 amino acids long. V was pared by 7 bases and J by 1 base, with 10 bases between. Looked up from germline, CDR1 is SGHTA and CDR2 is FQGNSA. CDR3 coding DNA: TGTGCCAGCAACCAGGGAGCCCAAGAGACCCAGTACTTC. Its protein product is CASNQGAQETQYF.

This clonotype was recorded at least ten times. The CDR3: CASSLASTTEGFF. The DNA for the CDR3 is TGTGCCAGCAGCTTAGCGTCTACTACGGAGGGTTTCTTT. V and J are TRBV7-2 and TRBJ1-1; no reliable D call. Germline loops: CDR1 SGHTA, CDR2 FQGNSA. V lost 0 bases to trimming and J lost 13 bases, with 15 bases between them. The CDR3 totals 13 residues.

CDR3 loop: CASSLRAGLGTDTQYF. CDR3 nucleotide sequence: TGTGCCAGCAGCTTACGGGCGGGTCTAGGCACAGATACGCAGTATTTT. The rearrangement uses TRBV7-6 and TRBJ2-3; possible D gene TRBD2, 5 bases. This CDR3 has 16 residues. V was cut by 2 bases and J by 1 base, with 13 bases left in between. Germline V lookup: CDR1 SGHVS, CDR2 FNYEAQ.

The genes are TRBV4-1 and TRBJ1-6; tentatively, D is TRBD1 (6 bases). Germline CDR1 MGHRA, CDR2 YSYEKL. V lost 3 bases, J lost 8 bases, and 20 bases lay in between. CDR3 length equals 17 residues. The CDR3 spells CASSQPLGAGVDSPLHF. Here the CDR3 DNA reads TGCGCCAGCAGCCAGCCCCTCGGGGCAGGGGTTGATTCACCCCTCCACTTT.

Remarks on this clonotype: The CDR3 ends on some other residue instead of the conserved phenylalanine or tryptophan, so this is likely a read error. The V and J genes are TRBV5-1 and TRBJ2-1, with D possibly TRBD2 on 6 matching bases. Germline assignment: CDR1 SGHRS and CDR2 YFSETQ. V lost 4 bases, J lost 0 bases, and 20 bases lay in between. The length of the CDR3 is 18 residues. CDR3 DNA sequence: TGCGCCAGCAGCACGGGACCGCACCTGGGGGGCTCCTACAATGAGCAGTTCCTC. Residues: CASSTGPHLGGSYNEQFL.

The V gene is TRBV3-1, the J gene TRBJ1-2; 7 positions match TRBD1. The CDR3 loop spans 15 amino acids. CDR1 and CDR2 (germline): LGHDT, YNNKEL (reference sequence). The junction had 6 bases not matched to a gene; V was cut back by 2 bases and J by 3 bases. DNA for the CDR3: TGTGCCAGCAGCCAACCTGCTGGACAGGACTATGGCTACACCTTC. This encodes CASSQPAGQDYGYTF.

This clonotype has more than one count but fewer than ten. The rearrangement uses TRBV5-1 and TRBJ2-3; weak D call: TRBD2 (6 bases). In germline, CDR1 is SGHRS, CDR2 YFSETQ. The V gene lost 3 bases and the J gene lost 0 bases, with 11 bases spanning the gap. This CDR3 is built from 15 residues. The CDR3 sequence is CASSSGGYSTDTQYF. Written as DNA, the CDR3 is TGCGCCAGCAGCTCCGGGGGATACAGCACAGATACGCAGTATTTT.